This entry describes one T cell receptor (beta chain). As yet, its antigen is unknown. This specimen comes from a study of monozygotic twins with inflammatory bowel disease. Broader study findings: No separation of different T cell subtypes was possible.

TCRdb re-called the 5' RACE reads, yielding one record per CDR3 amino acid sequence without DNA. The ten most abundant clones cover more than 4.5% of a sample with under 350,000 distinct CDR3 sequences. This receptor was taken from a human donor with ulcerative colitis or Crohn's disease, or a healthy co-twin of an affected twin (not recorded which). Specimen: blood.

The CDR3: CSAPPAGTTYEQYF. V and J are TRBV20-1 and TRBJ2-7; the D gene TCRdb calls, TRBD1, cannot be checked with no DNA. Germline V gene data show CDR1 as DFQATT and CDR2 as SNEGSKA (reference sequence). The CDR3 covers 14 residues.